The 25 T cell receptor beta chains presented below share a single source sample, sequenced in a study of identical twins. TCRdb fed the 5' RACE reads into MiXCR, producing one record per CDR3 protein. The sample carries approximately 150,000 distinct CDR3 sequences, under 4.5% recorded once. The sequenced material came from memory T cells sorted from blood. The source is a man younger than 35 in good health.

This clonotype was observed a few times. The chain carries TRBV7-9 and TRBJ1-4; no reliable D call. Germline CDR1 SEHNR, CDR2 FQNEAQ (reference sequence). The CDR3 extends over 13 amino acids. Trimming cost V 5 bases and J 7 bases, with 11 bases left between them. The CDR3 DNA sequence: TGTGCCAGCAGCCGTGCGTCGGGTGAAAAACTGTTTTTT. Its translation is CASSRASGEKLFF.

Concerning this clonotype: This clone may be a read error of a much larger clone one base away. V and J are TRBV12-3 or TRBV12-4 and TRBJ2-7; either TRBD1 or TRBD2 may fit D (5 bases each). V was cut by 3 bases and J by 3 bases, with 9 bases left in between. There are 13 residues in the CDR3. CDR3 sequence (DNA): TGTGCCAGCAGTTTGGGGGAACTCTACGAGCAGTACGTC. Translating it yields CASSLGELYEQYV.

The chain has TRBV7-9 and TRBJ2-3; 9 bases are a match to TRBD1. CDR3 length: 15 amino acids. Germline V CDR1 and CDR2: SEHNR, FQNEAQ (reference sequence). The ends lost 5 bases at V and 4 bases at J; junction bases unmatched: 7. The CDR3 loop is CASSALQGASDTQYF. CDR3 DNA: TGTGCCAGCAGCGCCTTACAGGGGGCTTCAGATACGCAGTATTTT.

In its sample, this clonotype was seen many times. The chain employs TRBV25-1 and TRBJ2-7; no reliable D call. The CDR3 is 16 residues long. Per the germline V gene, CDR1 is MGHDK and CDR2 is SYGVNS. V lost 7 bases to trimming and J lost 7 bases, with 26 bases between them. CDR3 bases: TGTGCCAGCACCAGAACACCCGGCAGGAAGATCCGAGAGCAGTACGTC. As protein: CASTRTPGRKIREQYV.

This clonotype occurred a few times. This sequence joins TRBV2 and TRBJ1-5; TRBD1 aligns across 12 bases. This CDR3 is built from 14 residues. V lost 7 bases to trimming and J lost 4 bases; unmatched junction nucleotides: 2. Germline-derived CDR1 and CDR2 are SNHLY and FYNNEI. This CDR3 reads CASMGQGANQPQHF. The CDR3 DNA is TGTGCCAGCATGGGACAGGGGGCGAATCAGCCCCAGCATTTT.

The sample holds many counts of this clonotype. This sequence joins TRBV27 and TRBJ2-3; no clear D gene. V was trimmed by 4 bases and J by 1 base, leaving 0 bases between them. The CDR3 covers 11 residues. Germline lookup yields CDR1 MNHEY and CDR2 SMNVEV (reference sequence). This CDR3 is CASSCTDTQYF. The DNA of the CDR3 is TGTGCCAGCAGTTGCACAGATACGCAGTATTTT.

The genes are TRBV11-2 and TRBJ1-1, with unresolved D. Germline V gene data show CDR1 as SGHAT and CDR2 as FQNNGV. The germline V and J ends were trimmed by 0 bases and 4 bases, with 18 bases remaining between them. This CDR3 spans 17 amino acids. CDR3 nucleotide sequence: TGTGCCAGCAGCTTAGAACCCCCAAGAGGGTGGAGCACTGAAGCTTTCTTT. It is translated as CASSLEPPRGWSTEAFF.

This clonotype was found many times. The V and J genes are TRBV9 and TRBJ2-1; TRBD2 agrees at 7 bases. The germline CDR1 and CDR2 sequences are SGDLS and YYNGEE. The CDR3 has 13 residues. After removal of 3 bases from V and 4 bases from J, the junction contained 1 base not matched to a gene. The CDR3 reads CASSASGYNEQFF. CDR3 in DNA: TGTGCCAGCAGCGCTAGCGGTTACAATGAGCAGTTCTTC.

This clonotype was counted at least ten times. The chain joins TRBV5-1 to TRBJ1-1; 7 nucleotides line up with TRBD1. The CDR3 extends over 15 amino acids. From germline, CDR1 is SGHRS and CDR2 YFSETQ. V was clipped by 0 bases and J by 4 bases; unmatched bases: 6. The CDR3 sequence is CASSLETGMFTEAFF. CDR3 DNA: TGCGCCAGCAGCTTGGAGACAGGGATGTTCACTGAAGCTTTCTTT.

This clonotype was observed many times. The chain combines TRBV28 with TRBJ1-5; D not certain. The CDR3 covers 13 residues. The V gene lost 6 bases and the J gene lost 1 base, with 7 bases spanning the gap. CDR1 and CDR2 from the germline V gene are MDHEN and SYDVKM. The CDR3 DNA is TGTGCCAGCAGGTCTTGGAGCAATCAGCCCCAGCATTTT. Its translation is CASRSWSNQPQHF.

The sample holds many counts of this clonotype. V usage is TRBV12-3 or TRBV12-4 and J usage is TRBJ1-1; 7 bases map to TRBD1. V lost 6 bases and J lost 11; bases outside the gene matches: 15. The CDR3 runs 14 residues. The CDR3 spells CASRQTGTVNMAFF. The CDR3 DNA sequence: TGTGCCAGCAGACAAACCGGGACAGTAAATATGGCTTTCTTT.

This clonotype has at least ten counts. This CDR3 reads CSARDPLAGSTDTQYF. CDR3 coding DNA: TGCAGTGCTAGAGACCCCCTAGCGGGTAGCACAGATACGCAGTATTTT. The chain recombines TRBV20-1 with TRBJ2-3; 8 positions match TRBD2. V lost 0 bases to trimming and J lost 0 bases; unmatched junction nucleotides: 5. The CDR3 has 16 residues. Germline CDR1 and CDR2: DFQATT and SNEGSKA (reference sequence).

This clonotype has ten or more counts. The rearrangement joins TRBV20-1 to TRBJ2-4; 13 bases map to TRBD2. The length of the CDR3 is 19 residues. Germline CDR1 and CDR2: DFQATT and SNEGSKA (reference sequence). Trimming removed 4 bases from V and 1 base from J; junction bases left unmatched: 13. In nucleotides, the CDR3 is TGCAGTGCTAACCTTGGGACTAGCGGGAATTGGATCGCCAAAAACATTCAGTACTTC. It codes for CSANLGTSGNWIAKNIQYF.

In its sample, this clonotype was seen a few times. DNA of the CDR3: TGTGCCAGCTCACCAAGACAGGGGGGAACCTACGAGCAGTACTTC. Protein product: CASSPRQGGTYEQYF. The rearrangement links TRBV18 to TRBJ2-7; TRBD1 aligns across 9 bases. CDR1 is KGHSH, CDR2 LQKENI, per germline. The CDR3 spans 15 residues. V dropped 2 bases and J dropped 2; count of bases not matched to a gene: 4.

This clonotype was counted many times. This rearrangement joins TRBV30 to TRBJ1-4, with D perhaps matching TRBD1 (5 bases). CDR3 length: 11 residues. V was shortened by 5 bases and J by 5 bases, with 6 bases between the two germline ends. Germline V gives CDR1 GTSNPN, CDR2 SVGIG (reference sequence). DNA for the CDR3: TGTGCCTGGGGGGCAAATGAAAAACTGTTTTTT. As protein: CAWGANEKLFF.

This clonotype was seen ten or more times. The rearrangement links TRBV3-1 to TRBJ2-2, with unresolved D. This CDR3 is 13 amino acids long. CDR1 and CDR2 (germline): LGHDT, YNNKEL (reference sequence). Trimming shortened V by 4 bases and J by 7 bases, and 10 bases separated the two germline ends. Here the CDR3 DNA reads TGTGCCAGCAGCCGGGTCGGTCTCGGGGAGCTGTTTTTT. Its protein is CASSRVGLGELFF.

This clonotype appeared a single time. A read error may be the cause here, since a much bigger clone is one base away. This chain joins TRBV12-3 or TRBV12-4 and TRBJ2-7; D not resolved. The CDR3 runs to 12 residues. CDR3 region: CTSNSRAYEQYF. In DNA, the CDR3 is TGTACCAGCAACAGTAGGGCCTACGAGCAGTACTTC.

J is TRBJ2-5 and V is TRBV12-5; D possibly corresponds to TRBD2 (5 bases). This CDR3 spans 15 amino acids. The germline V and J ends were trimmed by 7 bases and 7 bases, with 22 bases remaining between them. Germline CDR1 and CDR2: LGHNT and FRNRAP. The CDR3 nucleotides read TGTGCTAGTGCGGAGGTGGTCAGCCTCCTGGGGACCCAGTACTTC. Its translation: CASAEVVSLLGTQYF.

This clonotype was found many times. The rearrangement links TRBV18 to TRBJ2-7; no definite D call. The V gene lost 6 bases and the J gene lost 3 bases, with 12 bases spanning the gap. Germline assignment: CDR1 KGHSH and CDR2 LQKENI. The CDR3 totals 13 residues. This chain's CDR3 is CASSTSNSYEQYV. DNA for the CDR3: TGTGCCAGCTCCACCAGTAACAGCTACGAGCAGTACGTC.

This clonotype was recorded at least ten times. The chain couples TRBV5-1 to TRBJ2-1; 12 bases are a match to TRBD2. The J segment lost 7 bases and the V segment lost 6 bases, leaving 2 bases of the junction unmatched. There are 13 residues in the CDR3. The germline gives CDR1 SGHRS, CDR2 YFSETQ. The CDR3 protein is CASKGLAGNEQFF. CDR3 nucleotide sequence: TGCGCCAGCAAGGGACTAGCGGGTAATGAGCAGTTCTTC.

This clonotype has a count of ten or more. The rearrangement uses TRBV6-1 and TRBJ2-7; 14 bases are shared with TRBD2. CDR1 and CDR2 (germline): MNHNS, SASEGT. This CDR3 has 18 amino acids. CDR3 in amino acids: CASRDHRGLPGLAGGPSV. The CDR3 region has the DNA TGTGCCAGCAGGGACCACAGGGGGTTACCTGGACTAGCGGGAGGTCCGTCCGTC.

Many counts were recorded for this clonotype. The genes are TRBV3-1 and TRBJ2-3, with no clear D. Germline CDR1 is LGHDT and CDR2 is YNNKEL (reference sequence). The CDR3 sequence is 13 residues long. V shed 4 bases and J shed 0 bases, with 5 bases lying between them. The CDR3 bases are TGTGCCAGCAGCCCATATAGCACAGATACGCAGTATTTT. It codes for CASSPYSTDTQYF.

The chain employs TRBV6-1 and TRBJ2-3, with D possibly matching TRBD2 (6 bases). The germline CDR1 and CDR2 sequences are MNHNS and SASEGT. V was cut by 6 bases and J by 4 bases, with 17 bases left in between. The CDR3 length is 15 residues. As DNA, the CDR3 is TGTGCCAGCAGCAGACTAGGCCCCAAGTCAGATACGCAGTATTTT. Amino acid sequence: CASSRLGPKSDTQYF.

This clonotype has a count of ten or more. The chain carries TRBV7-8 and TRBJ1-5; 8 bases are a match to TRBD1. CDR1 and CDR2 (germline): SGHVS, FQNEAQ. This CDR3 contains 15 residues. V shed 5 bases, J shed 5 bases, and the junction held 8 bases outside the gene matches. This CDR3 is CASSETGDGYQPQHF. CDR3 sequence (DNA): TGTGCCAGCAGCGAGACAGGGGACGGCTATCAGCCCCAGCATTTT.

The sample holds many counts of this clonotype. The chain combines TRBV10-3 with TRBJ1-2; tentative D call: TRBD1 (6 bases). The V gene's germline CDR1 is ENHRY and CDR2 SYGVKD. Trimming took 5 bases from V and 6 from J, leaving 13 bases between them. The CDR3 has 13 residues. This chain's CDR3 is CAISQGQGNGYTF. DNA for the CDR3: TGTGCCATCAGTCAGGGTCAGGGGAATGGCTACACCTTC.